This T cell receptor (beta chain) was observed in a study of cytomegalovirus exposure and HLA in healthy donors. Primers included in the PCR were 60 Vbeta and 13 Jbeta primers. Only in-frame clones appear in the TCRdb table, and some are missing; sequencing was by immunoSEQ multiplex PCR. The sample holds 140,000 to 150,000 clones; 80% to 90% are singletons and the top ten take approximately 4.2%. The source is a woman aged 40 to 55 in good health and CMV-seropositive. Material for sequencing was PBMCs.

The DNA for the CDR3 is TGTGCCAGCAGTTTCGGAGACAGGGGAGGAAAGGGCTACACCTTC. Its translation: CASSFGDRGGKGYTF. The chain recombines TRBV28 with TRBJ1-2; TRBD1 agrees at 8 bases. Germline loops: CDR1 MDHEN, CDR2 SYDVKM. The CDR3 totals 15 residues. The V segment lost 3 bases and the J segment 8 bases; nucleotides outside the gene matches: 11.